These 5 T cell receptor beta chains were sequenced from one sample in a study of CD8 T cells in ankylosing spondylitis (dated by TCRdb to 2016 to 2017). Receptor amplification or capture employed 5' RACE. TCRdb shows the sequencer as Illumina HiSeq 2500. TCRdb reprocessing: public reads trimmed at Q25 with fastp, clones called with MiXCR, in-frame beta chains kept. Rows are combined by CDR3 protein, so each entry shows the most common genes and DNA. The sample table shows about 350,000 distinct CDR3 sequences, and approximately 22% are seen once. 10% to 15% of the sample is in the top ten clones. Sequencing was done on a sample of blood, either unsorted or a sorted T cell fraction (not recorded which). These receptors were taken from a male donor with ankylosing spondylitis or in good health (not recorded which).

This clonotype was recorded a few times. The chain links TRBV2 to TRBJ2-1; no reliable D call. The CDR3 has 17 amino acids. V lost 3 bases to trimming and J lost 0 bases, with 15 bases between them. Germline loops: CDR1 SNHLY, CDR2 FYNNEI. CDR3 in DNA: TGTGCCAGCAGTGATGAGGTTCTCCTGAGCTCCTACAATGAGCAGTTCTTC. Translated: CASSDEVLLSSYNEQFF.

This rearrangement joins TRBV30 to TRBJ2-7, with D unclear. The CDR3 has 12 residues. Germline loops: CDR1 GTSNPN, CDR2 SVGIG (reference sequence). V shed 2 bases and J shed 2 bases, with 7 bases lying between them. The CDR3 sequence is CAWSSLAYEQYF. CDR3 in DNA: TGTGCCTGGAGTTCTCTCGCCTACGAGCAGTACTTC.

J is TRBJ2-3 and V is TRBV3-1; 16 nucleotides align to TRBD2. CDR3 length equals 18 residues. Germline V gene data show CDR1 as LGHDT and CDR2 as YNNKEL (reference sequence). Losses at the gene ends were 5 bases for V and 6 bases for J; bases not matched to a gene: 11. The CDR3 loop is CASSNPGLAGGPGDTQYF. As DNA, the CDR3 is TGTGCCAGCAGCAATCCGGGACTAGCGGGGGGGCCTGGTGATACGCAGTATTTT.

The table lists this clonotype with a few counts. V is TRBV20-1 and J is TRBJ2-7, with D maybe TRBD2 (5 bases). Germline assignment: CDR1 DFQATT and CDR2 SNEGSKA (reference sequence). The CDR3 extends over 15 amino acids. V was shortened by 1 base and J by 5 bases, with 18 bases between the two germline ends. Written as DNA, the CDR3 is TGCAGTGCTAGAGCTCCTGCCGGAGCGGTCCACGAGCAGTACTTC. Translated, it gives CSARAPAGAVHEQYF.

The rearrangement uses TRBV29-1 and TRBJ2-3, with D unresolved. Germline CDR1 is SQVTM and CDR2 is ANQGSEA. The CDR3 sequence is 16 residues long. The germline V and J ends were trimmed by 2 bases and 2 bases, with 17 bases remaining between them. The CDR3 region has the DNA TGCAGCGTTGAATGGCAGCACGAAATTAACACAGATACGCAGTATTTT. It yields the protein CSVEWQHEINTDTQYF.